A selection of T cell receptor beta chains follows, all from one sample in a study of blood T cell repertoires in COVID-19. The method was immunoSEQ multiplex PCR; TCRdb's version includes in-frame clones alone and lacks a portion of them. Of fewer than 400,000 clones listed, about 90% are singletons. Sequenced material: PBMCs or T cells enriched from blood (not recorded which). The receptor set was obtained from a woman in her thirties who had recovered from COVID-19. CDR3s include the opening cysteine and the closing phenylalanine or tryptophan. Each record gives: J gene, clone size, V gene, D gene, CDR3 protein, CDR3 DNA. D genes are given only for firm matches. Rows give clone size only sometimes, using once, few, many, or a class for an expanded clone.

J gene: TRBJ1-5
clone size: -
V gene: TRBV19
D gene: -
CDR3 protein: CASSFSDPGSKPQHF
CDR3 DNA: TGTGCCAGTAGTTTTTCGGACCCGGGGAGCAAGCCCCAGCATTTT

J gene: TRBJ1-4
clone size: few
V gene: TRBV11-2
D gene: -
CDR3 protein: CASSLQGEKLFF
CDR3 DNA: TGTGCCAGCAGTCTCCAGGGGGAAAAACTGTTTTTT

J gene: TRBJ2-2
clone size: -
V gene: TRBV11-1
D gene: -
CDR3 protein: CASSYTRNTGELFF
CDR3 DNA: TGTGCCAGCAGCTACACCCGCAACACCGGGGAGCTGTTTTTT

J gene: TRBJ2-1
clone size: -
V gene: TRBV11-2
D gene: -
CDR3 protein: CASSAWGLPLSEQFF
CDR3 DNA: TGTGCCAGCAGCGCATGGGGACTGCCCCTTAGTGAGCAGTTCTTC

J gene: TRBJ1-2
clone size: -
V gene: TRBV24-1
D gene: -
CDR3 protein: CATSDGGGYGYTF
CDR3 DNA: TGTGCCACCAGTGATGGGGGGGGCTATGGCTACACCTTC

J gene: TRBJ2-1
clone size: -
V gene: TRBV28
D gene: -
CDR3 protein: CASSFPQGWHEQFF
CDR3 DNA: TGTGCCAGCAGTTTCCCACAGGGTTGGCATGAGCAGTTCTTC

J gene: TRBJ1-2
clone size: -
V gene: TRBV30
D gene: -
CDR3 protein: CAGTGPGQLGYTF
CDR3 DNA: TGTGCCGGGACTGGGCCCGGACAGCTGGGCTACACCTTC

J gene: TRBJ2-1
clone size: -
V gene: TRBV10-2
D gene: -
CDR3 protein: CASSISEGLEQFF
CDR3 DNA: TGCGCCAGCAGTATTTCGGAGGGTCTTGAGCAGTTCTTC

J gene: TRBJ2-2
clone size: -
V gene: TRBV19
D gene: TRBD2
CDR3 protein: CASSTPSGRGRGTGELFF
CDR3 DNA: TGTGCCAGTAGTACCCCCTCGGGACGCGGGAGGGGCACCGGGGAGCTGTTTTTT

J gene: TRBJ1-2
clone size: -
V gene: TRBV30
D gene: TRBD1
CDR3 protein: CAWNTGQSYLYGYTF
CDR3 DNA: TGTGCCTGGAATACGGGACAGTCTTACCTCTATGGCTACACCTTC

J gene: TRBJ2-7
clone size: -
V gene: TRBV2
D gene: TRBD2
CDR3 protein: CASSGTGGREQYF
CDR3 DNA: TGTGCCAGCAGTGGAACGGGGGGTCGCGAGCAGTACTTC

J gene: TRBJ1-5
clone size: -
V gene: TRBV9
D gene: -
CDR3 protein: CASSVEGGNQPQHF
CDR3 DNA: TGTGCCAGCAGCGTAGAAGGGGGCAATCAGCCCCAGCATTTT

J gene: TRBJ1-6
clone size: -
V gene: TRBV10-3
D gene: TRBD1
CDR3 protein: CAISGDRDNSPLHF
CDR3 DNA: TGTGCCATCAGCGGGGACAGGGATAATTCACCCCTCCACTTT

J gene: TRBJ2-5
clone size: -
V gene: TRBV7-8
D gene: TRBD2
CDR3 protein: CASSRAGGSQETQYF
CDR3 DNA: TGTGCCAGCAGCCGAGCGGGGGGTTCTCAAGAGACCCAGTACTTC

J gene: TRBJ1-2
clone size: -
V gene: TRBV19
D gene: -
CDR3 protein: CASSSELSNYGYTF
CDR3 DNA: TGTGCCAGTAGTAGCGAGCTTTCTAACTATGGCTACACCTTC

J gene: TRBJ1-1
clone size: -
V gene: TRBV11-2
D gene: -
CDR3 protein: CASSIKSIGRDTEAFF
CDR3 DNA: TGTGCCAGCAGCATAAAAAGCATCGGTCGTGACACTGAAGCTTTCTTT

J gene: TRBJ2-5
clone size: -
V gene: TRBV9
D gene: TRBD1
CDR3 protein: CASSTTGQASMETQYF
CDR3 DNA: TGTGCCAGCAGCACCACTGGACAGGCTTCAATGGAGACCCAGTACTTC

J gene: TRBJ1-1
clone size: -
V gene: TRBV5-1
D gene: -
CDR3 protein: CASSLDSVWTEAFF
CDR3 DNA: TGCGCCAGCAGCTTGGACTCGGTATGGACTGAAGCTTTCTTT

J gene: TRBJ2-5
clone size: once
V gene: TRBV14
D gene: TRBD2
CDR3 protein: CASSQQLAGGKKYF
CDR3 DNA: TGTGCCAGCAGCCAACAGCTAGCGGGGGGGAAAAAGTACTTC

J gene: TRBJ1-4
clone size: -
V gene: TRBV13
D gene: -
CDR3 protein: CASTQFGEEEKLFF
CDR3 DNA: TGTGCCAGCACCCAGTTCGGGGAGGAGGAAAAACTGTTTTTT

J gene: TRBJ1-6
clone size: -
V gene: TRBV3-1/TRBV3-2
D gene: -
CDR3 protein: CASSQRGNSYNSPLHF
CDR3 DNA: TGTGCCAGCAGCCAAAGAGGGAACTCCTATAATTCACCCCTCCACTTT

J gene: TRBJ2-2
clone size: -
V gene: TRBV3-1/TRBV3-2
D gene: TRBD2
CDR3 protein: CASSQPSGSMDTGELFF
CDR3 DNA: TGTGCCAGCAGCCAGCCTAGCGGGAGTATGGACACCGGGGAGCTGTTTTTT

J gene: TRBJ2-7
clone size: -
V gene: TRBV9
D gene: -
CDR3 protein: CASSVTDSYEQYF
CDR3 DNA: TGTGCCAGCAGCGTGACGGACAGCTACGAGCAGTACTTC

J gene: TRBJ2-5
clone size: -
V gene: TRBV5-8
D gene: -
CDR3 protein: CASSLRGSQETQYF
CDR3 DNA: TGTGCCAGCAGCCTGAGGGGGAGCCAAGAGACCCAGTACTTC

J gene: TRBJ2-5
clone size: -
V gene: TRBV5-5
D gene: -
CDR3 protein: CASREDTGSKETQYF
CDR3 DNA: TGTGCCAGCAGAGAGGATACGGGGAGTAAAGAGACCCAGTACTTC

J gene: TRBJ2-2
clone size: -
V gene: TRBV7-3
D gene: -
CDR3 protein: CASSLTLTGNTGELFF
CDR3 DNA: TGTGCCAGCAGCTTAACCCTGACAGGGAACACCGGGGAGCTGTTTTTT

J gene: TRBJ2-3
clone size: -
V gene: TRBV5-8
D gene: -
CDR3 protein: CASGGDTDTQYF
CDR3 DNA: TGTGCCAGCGGAGGAGACACAGATACGCAGTATTTT

J gene: TRBJ1-1
clone size: -
V gene: TRBV3-1/TRBV3-2
D gene: TRBD1
CDR3 protein: CASSQEDRVTEAFF
CDR3 DNA: TGTGCCAGCAGCCAAGAGGACAGGGTGACTGAAGCTTTCTTT

J gene: TRBJ1-6
clone size: -
V gene: TRBV9
D gene: TRBD1
CDR3 protein: CASSQGAFSPLHF
CDR3 DNA: TGTGCCAGCAGCCAGGGGGCATTCTCACCCCTCCACTTT

J gene: TRBJ2-3
clone size: few
V gene: TRBV6-2/TRBV6-3
D gene: TRBD2
CDR3 protein: CASSLSEAGHTQYF
CDR3 DNA: TGTGCCAGCAGTCTAAGCGAAGCGGGACATACGCAGTATTTT

J gene: TRBJ2-2
clone size: -
V gene: TRBV28
D gene: -
CDR3 protein: CASSPFPRVGTGELFF
CDR3 DNA: TGTGCCAGCAGTCCTTTTCCCCGGGTGGGCACCGGGGAGCTGTTTTTT

J gene: TRBJ2-2
clone size: -
V gene: TRBV13
D gene: -
CDR3 protein: CASSLRGGMNTGELFF
CDR3 DNA: TGTGCCAGCAGCTTAAGGGGCGGGATGAACACCGGGGAGCTGTTTTTT

J gene: TRBJ2-7
clone size: -
V gene: TRBV28
D gene: -
CDR3 protein: CASSSPRGESSYEQYF
CDR3 DNA: TGTGCCAGCAGTTCTCCCCGGGGTGAAAGCTCCTACGAGCAGTACTTC

J gene: TRBJ2-4
clone size: -
V gene: TRBV5-5
D gene: -
CDR3 protein: CASSPQGGRAKNIQYF
CDR3 DNA: TGTGCCAGCAGCCCACAGGGAGGGCGAGCCAAAAACATTCAGTACTTC

J gene: TRBJ2-1
clone size: -
V gene: TRBV5-4
D gene: -
CDR3 protein: CASSPFGSQRINEQFF
CDR3 DNA: TGTGCCAGCAGCCCCTTCGGGTCCCAAAGGATCAATGAGCAGTTCTTC

J gene: TRBJ2-6
clone size: -
V gene: TRBV25-1
D gene: -
CDR3 protein: CASSRGAQSVLTF
CDR3 DNA: TGTGCCAGCAGTCGGGGGGCCCAAAGCGTCCTGACTTTC

J gene: TRBJ2-1
clone size: -
V gene: TRBV5-4
D gene: -
CDR3 protein: CASSLGPLEINEQFF
CDR3 DNA: TGTGCCAGCAGCTTGGGGCCCCTAGAGATAAATGAGCAGTTCTTC

J gene: TRBJ1-2
clone size: -
V gene: TRBV28
D gene: -
CDR3 protein: CASSGGNLYYGYTF
CDR3 DNA: TGTGCCAGCAGCGGGGGAAACTTATATTATGGCTACACCTTC

J gene: TRBJ1-6
clone size: -
V gene: TRBV6-4
D gene: -
CDR3 protein: CASSDYGGRSPLHF
CDR3 DNA: TGTGCCAGCAGTGACTACGGAGGACGGTCACCCCTCCACTTT

J gene: TRBJ1-3
clone size: few
V gene: TRBV19
D gene: -
CDR3 protein: CASKSSTGSIGNTIYF
CDR3 DNA: TGTGCCAGTAAATCATCCACAGGGTCTATTGGAAACACCATATATTTT

J gene: TRBJ1-4
clone size: -
V gene: TRBV5-4
D gene: -
CDR3 protein: CASSSLSGGKLFF
CDR3 DNA: TGTGCCAGCAGCTCGTTGAGCGGGGGAAAACTGTTTTTT

J gene: TRBJ1-2
clone size: few
V gene: TRBV4-3
D gene: -
CDR3 protein: CASSPGEPSNYGYTF
CDR3 DNA: TGCGCCAGCAGCCCGGGGGAGCCAAGTAACTATGGCTACACCTTC

J gene: TRBJ2-2
clone size: -
V gene: TRBV6-4
D gene: TRBD1
CDR3 protein: CATGTGNTGELFF
CDR3 DNA: TGTGCCACGGGGACAGGCAACACCGGGGAGCTGTTTTTT

J gene: TRBJ2-1
clone size: -
V gene: TRBV19
D gene: -
CDR3 protein: CASSSSLRGSSYNEQFF
CDR3 DNA: TGTGCCAGTAGTTCCTCCCTGAGGGGGAGCTCCTACAATGAGCAGTTCTTC